Described below is a single T cell receptor beta chain sequence and its context. Its antigen is unidentified. These data are taken from a study of radiation and T cells in renal cell carcinoma. The wider study: Nephrectomy followed 15 Gy stereotactic body radiation by 4 weeks.

CDR1 is SGHTS, CDR2 YDEGEE, per germline. Germline trimming cut 4 bases from V and 11 bases from J; bases unmatched to any gene: 8. The CDR3 is made up of 15 amino acids. Study findings and constraints: Pretreatment tumor biopsies were lacking, so baseline clonotypes are unknown.

Sequenced by immunoSEQ multiplex PCR; TCRdb stores in-frame clones only, minus some. The table has 150,000 or so clones, about 88% seen once; the top ten hold 12%. Time point noted: baseline pretreatment blood. Indicated treatment: 15 Gy SBRT to primary tumor, nephrectomy 4 weeks later. Serial blood draws occurred at baseline and 2 and 4 weeks post-SBRT. This chain connects TRBV5-8 to TRBJ2-4, with 14 bases that match TRBD2. This TCR was recovered from a woman aged 50 to 60 with renal cell carcinoma. The starting material was blood, obtained from a patient whose treatment included radiotherapy and nephrectomy. The CDR3 bases are TGTGCCAGCAGCCATACTTGGACTAGCGGGGGGTTTCAGTACTTC. Residues: CASSHTWTSGGFQYF. Full variable domain (missing parts from reference TRBV5-8 and TRBJ2-4): EAGVTQSPTHLIKTRGQQATLRCSPISGHTSVYWYQQALGLGLQFLLWYDEGEERNRGNFPPRFSGRQFPNYSSELNVNALELEDSALYLCASSHTWTSGGFQYFGAGTRLSVL.